Listed here are 19 T cell receptor beta chains from one sample, sequenced in a study of cytomegalovirus exposure and HLA in healthy donors. A multiplex PCR was run with 60 Vbeta primers and 13 Jbeta primers. Generated by immunoSEQ multiplex PCR, the TCRdb table keeps only in-frame clones and is missing some. This table has roughly 71,000 clones, around 74% appearing once. Sequencing used PBMCs. The origin of the receptors is a human donor in good health.

Only a few counts were recorded for this clone. The chain is built from TRBV6-4 and TRBJ2-2; 7 nucleotides agree with TRBD2. The CDR3 contains 15 residues. V gave up 0 bases and J gave up 5 bases; unmatched junction bases: 3. From germline, CDR1 is MRHNA and CDR2 SNTAGT. CDR3 region: CASSDSRGGTGELFF. In DNA, the CDR3 is TGTGCCAGCAGTGACTCAAGGGGAGGGACCGGGGAGCTGTTTTTT.

This chain links TRBV6-1 with TRBJ2-1; 7 nucleotides align to TRBD1. Trimming removed 6 bases from V and 0 bases from J; junction bases left unmatched: 5. The germline V gene has CDR1 MNHNS and CDR2 SASEGT. This CDR3 comprises 15 residues. CDR3 in amino acids: CASRVDRVSYNEQFF. CDR3 sequence (DNA): TGTGCCAGCAGGGTTGACAGGGTCTCCTACAATGAGCAGTTCTTC.

The chain links TRBV9 to TRBJ2-7; tentative D call: TRBD2 (6 bases). V lost 4 bases and J 1 base, leaving 12 bases between the germline ends. Germline V lookup: CDR1 SGDLS, CDR2 YYNGEE. This CDR3 contains 14 residues. CDR3 residues: CASSTRDFSYEQYF. For the CDR3, the DNA is TGTGCCAGCAGCACCCGGGACTTTTCCTACGAGCAGTACTTC.

This clone was observed a few times. The chain links TRBV30 to TRBJ2-2, with 8 bases identical to TRBD2. This CDR3 comprises 15 residues. J gave up 5 bases and V 5 bases, and 10 bases lay outside the gene matches. CDR1 and CDR2 from the germline V gene are GTSNPN and SVGIG (reference sequence). This chain's CDR3 is CAWRTGTRETGELFF. In nucleotides, the CDR3 is TGTGCCTGGCGCACCGGGACTAGAGAAACCGGGGAGCTGTTTTTT.

The rearrangement joins TRBV6-1 to TRBJ2-7; TRBD2 matches at 10 bases. Germline values: CDR1 MNHNS, CDR2 SASEGT. This CDR3 contains 15 residues. The V and J ends lost 7 bases and 0 bases, in that order; junction bases with no gene match: 6. CDR3 in DNA: TGTGCCAGCATGGGACTAGCGTTGAGCTCCTACGAGCAGTACTTC. This codes for CASMGLALSSYEQYF.

V usage is TRBV7-8 and J usage is TRBJ1-5, with 7 bases that match TRBD1. From germline, CDR1 is SGHVS and CDR2 FQNEAQ. The CDR3 length is 14 residues. The junction had 5 bases not matched to a gene; V was cut back by 7 bases and J by 2 bases. CDR3 coding DNA: TGTGCCAGCACCCGGACAGGTCGCAATCAGCCCCAGCATTTT. Its translation: CASTRTGRNQPQHF.

This clone was seen just once. The rearrangement links TRBV4-1 to TRBJ1-1, with 7 bases lining up with TRBD1. V shed 1 base and J 1 base; nucleotides not matched to a gene: 3. Germline CDR1 MGHRA, CDR2 YSYEKL. The CDR3 runs 15 residues. The CDR3 reads CASSQGTGPNTEAFF. CDR3 nucleotides: TGCGCCAGCAGCCAAGGGACAGGCCCGAACACTGAAGCTTTCTTT.

The genes are TRBV6-5 and TRBJ2-7; D possibly corresponds to TRBD2 (6 bases). The CDR3 contains 12 residues. Trimming shortened V by 2 bases and J by 4 bases, and 6 bases separated the two germline ends. CDR1 and CDR2 (germline): MNHEY, SVGAGI. CDR3 nucleotide sequence: TGTGCCAGCAGTTACGGGAGGTACGAGCAGTACTTC. Residues: CASSYGRYEQYF.

The chain links TRBV10-1 to TRBJ1-5, with a tentative D call TRBD1 (6 bases). The CDR3 loop spans 15 amino acids. Germline V gives CDR1 WNHNN, CDR2 SYGVQD (reference sequence). V gave up 4 bases and J gave up 3 bases, with 13 bases separating them. The CDR3 region has the DNA TGCGCCAGCAGTGCCAAGGGGGTGAACAATCAGCCCCAGCATTTT. Its protein product is CASSAKGVNNQPQHF.

The V gene is TRBV6-5, the J gene TRBJ2-1, with 8 bases matching TRBD1. The CDR3 loop spans 15 amino acids. CDR1 is MNHEY and CDR2 is SVGAGI in the germline V gene. The J segment lost 3 bases and the V segment lost 5 bases, leaving 6 bases of the junction unmatched. The CDR3, as DNA: TGTGCCAGCAGTCCGACAGGGGTCCTCTACAATGAGCAGTTCTTC. The encoded protein is CASSPTGVLYNEQFF.

The chain has TRBV27 and TRBJ2-3; D is uncertain. Germline CDR1 is MNHEY and CDR2 is SMNVEV (reference sequence). Trimming cost V 4 bases and J 2 bases, with 4 bases left between them. This CDR3 has 12 amino acids. The CDR3 nucleotides are TGTGCCAGCAGTTCGTTCACAGATACGCAGTATTTT. It specifies CASSSFTDTQYF.

The J gene is TRBJ2-7, the V gene TRBV25-1, with TRBD1 as a possible D gene (7 bases). Germline V CDR1 and CDR2: MGHDK, SYGVNS. The V end was cut by 4 bases, the J end by 4 bases, with 14 bases between. There are 14 residues in the CDR3. The CDR3 sequence: CASSVKGAGYEQYF. The CDR3 nucleotides read TGTGCCAGCAGTGTAAAGGGGGCGGGATACGAGCAGTACTTC.

This clone showed up just a few times. The V and J genes are TRBV25-1 and TRBJ2-1, with TRBD2 as a possible D gene (5 bases). The length of the CDR3 is 15 residues. Trimming took off 3 bases at V and 0 bases at J, with 9 bases between the two ends. Germline assignment: CDR1 MGHDK and CDR2 SYGVNS. The CDR3 here is CASSDWTRSYNEQFF. In DNA form, the CDR3 reads TGTGCCAGCAGTGATTGGACTCGCTCCTACAATGAGCAGTTCTTC.

The rearrangement links TRBV27 to TRBJ1-2; 7 bases align to TRBD1. CDR1 is MNHEY, CDR2 SMNVEV, per germline (reference sequence). The V segment lost 3 bases and the J segment 3 bases; nucleotides outside the gene matches: 16. The CDR3 length is 18 residues. CDR3 protein: CASSFPDREGGLDYGYTF. The CDR3 DNA is TGTGCCAGCAGTTTCCCCGACAGGGAAGGAGGTCTCGACTATGGCTACACCTTC.

J is TRBJ2-2 and V is TRBV6-4, with D unclear. V shed 0 bases and J shed 1 base, with 6 bases lying between them. This CDR3 comprises 15 residues. Per the germline V gene, CDR1 is MRHNA and CDR2 is SNTAGT. CDR3 residues: CASSDSKQNTGELFF. In nucleotides, the CDR3 is TGTGCCAGCAGTGACTCGAAACAGAACACCGGGGAGCTGTTTTTT.

This chain uses TRBV6-1 with TRBJ2-7; 9 nucleotides align to TRBD1. The CDR3 has 14 amino acids. The germline gives CDR1 MNHNS, CDR2 SASEGT. The J segment lost 2 bases and the V segment lost 6 bases, leaving 5 bases of the junction unmatched. CDR3 residues: CASRGDRETYEQYF. The CDR3 DNA reads TGTGCCAGCAGAGGGGACAGGGAGACCTACGAGCAGTACTTC.

The chain uses TRBV6-1 and TRBJ2-7, with TRBD1 matching 9 bases. After removal of 2 bases from V and 3 bases from J, the junction contained 8 bases not matched to a gene. CDR3 length equals 16 residues. Germline CDR1 is MNHNS and CDR2 is SASEGT. CDR3 loop: CASSELVGQGFYEQYF. Here the CDR3 DNA reads TGTGCCAGCAGTGAATTAGTAGGACAGGGGTTCTACGAGCAGTACTTC.

In its sample, this clone was seen once. The V call is TRBV30, the J call TRBJ2-5; possible D gene TRBD2, 6 bases. The J call is uncertain, as TRBJ2-7 better fits the DNA end. The CDR3 runs 14 residues. The germline V gene encodes CDR1 GTSNPN and CDR2 SVGIG (reference sequence). This chain's CDR3 is CAWRSSGGTYEQYF. As DNA, the CDR3 is TGTGCCTGGAGAAGTAGCGGAGGGACCTACGAGCAGTACTTC.

The rearrangement joins TRBV19 to TRBJ2-3; D might be TRBD1 (6 bases). V lost 4 bases to trimming and J lost 0 bases, with 14 bases between them. Germline-derived CDR1 and CDR2 are LNHDA and SQIVND (reference sequence). The length of the CDR3 is 16 residues. The CDR3 loop is CASSKGHTISTDTQYF. In nucleotides, the CDR3 is TGTGCCAGTAGTAAGGGACATACCATTAGCACAGATACGCAGTATTTT.